The source of this T cell receptor (beta chain) is a study of PD-1 blockade in mismatch repair-deficient tumors. Study-wide points: Tumor-resident clones, often undetectable pretreatment in blood, expanded then contracted after pembrolizumab.

Libraries were prepared by immunoSEQ multiplex PCR; TCRdb keeps only in-frame clonotypes and omits some of them. Of more than 11,000 clones listed, around four fifths were seen once; the top ten hold approximately 20%. This clone occurred once. Its matching antigen is unknown. As for time point: roughly 11-day in vitro stimulation with candidate neoantigen peptide 4. Roughly 7 ELISpot-reactive neoantigen peptides each drove an approximately ten-day in vitro stimulation. The CDR3 consists of 14 residues. Germline CDR1 reads KGHSH; CDR2 reads LQKENI. The V end was cut by 3 bases, the J end by 6 bases, with 11 bases between.

This receptor was identified in an adult with mismatch repair-deficient cancer. The chain joins TRBV18 to TRBJ2-2; the D is unclear. Sequenced here: cells cultured in vitro, sampled from a patient treated with pembrolizumab. DNA of the CDR3: TGTGCCAGCTCACCGAGCCCTACACCCGGGGAGCTGTTTTTT. Translation gives CASSPSPTPGELFF.